Listed below are T cell receptor beta chains from one sample, sequenced in a study of beta chain features in type 1 diabetes. Repertoires were generated with immunoSEQ multiplex PCR, while TCRdb's copy carries only in-frame clones and drops some. The sample has about 710,000 clones, around 15% seen once. Material for sequencing was naive CD4+ T cells from blood. Source of these receptors: a man between 18 and 29 years old with type 1 diabetes. Both conserved end residues are part of each CDR3. Each record gives: V gene, J gene, D gene, clone size, CDR3 DNA, CDR3 protein. The D gene is left open where the match is weak. Some rows mark clone size as missing; the rest say once, few, many or name a class of expanded clone.

TRBV7-2	TRBJ2-5	NA	few	TGTGCCAGCAGCTTAGTTGGGGGGCGGGAGACCCAGTACTTC	CASSLVGGRETQYF
TRBV13	TRBJ2-7	TRBD1	few	TGTGCCAGCAGCTCCTCTTCCCCCTCGGAGGGGGACAGGGGCACCTACGAGCAGTACTTC	CASSSSSPSEGDRGTYEQYF
TRBV4-1	TRBJ2-5	TRBD1	few	TGCGCCAGCAGCTCGCAGACAGGGGTGAAGACCCAGTACTTC	CASSSQTGVKTQYF
TRBV6-5	TRBJ1-4	NA	NA	TGTGCCAGCCAACCTCTGGCAGGGGAAAAACTGTTTTTT	CASQPLAGEKLFF
TRBV30	TRBJ1-3	NA	few	TGTGCCTGGGGGCTCTGGGGAAGTGGAAACACCATATATTTT	CAWGLWGSGNTIYF
TRBV11-2	TRBJ2-7	NA	few	TGTGCCAGCAGCTCCGACCGGGACAACTACGAGCAGTACTTC	CASSSDRDNYEQYF
TRBV6-5	TRBJ1-3	TRBD1	few	TGTGCCAGCAGTTTTTCCCCGACAGGGGGAAGAAACACCATATATTTT	CASSFSPTGGRNTIYF
TRBV28	TRBJ2-7	NA	few	TGTGCCAGCAGTTTAAGTGGCGGGGTCTTAGGCTTC	CASSLSGGVLGF
TRBV30	TRBJ2-2	NA	NA	TGTGCCTGGGGGGCCGCAGCCGGGGAGCTGTTTTTT	CAWGAAAGELFF
TRBV19	TRBJ2-5	TRBD2	NA	TGTGCCAGTACCCCTGAACGGGTAGCGGGGGGGCCGCGAGAGACCCAGTACTTC	CASTPERVAGGPRETQYF
TRBV10-3	TRBJ2-7	NA	NA	TGTGCCATCAGTATAACAGGCGGGTACGAGCAGTACTTC	CAISITGGYEQYF
TRBV15	TRBJ2-7	TRBD1	NA	TGTGCCACCAGCAGGCAGACAGGGCCCTACGAGCAGTACTTC	CATSRQTGPYEQYF
TRBV10-3	TRBJ2-3	TRBD2	NA	TGTGCCATCAGTGATTCCTGGGGCGCGGGAGTCTCAGATACGCAGTATTTT	CAISDSWGAGVSDTQYF
TRBV7-9	TRBJ1-4	NA	NA	TGTGCCGTCAAAGGGGAAAAACTGTTTTTT	CAVKGEKLFF